The entry below describes one T cell receptor beta chain. The data stem from a study of cytomegalovirus exposure and HLA in healthy donors. Generated by immunoSEQ multiplex PCR, the TCRdb table keeps only in-frame clones and is missing some. The data contain over 100,000 clones, roughly 90% of them singletons. CDR1 and CDR2 (germline): SGHDT, YYEEEE. V shed 2 bases and J shed 0 bases, with 9 bases lying between them. This CDR3 has 14 residues. This sequence joins TRBV5-6 and TRBJ2-7, with D perhaps TRBD1 (5 bases). The sequence was collected from a woman aged 18-29 years in good health and CMV-seropositive. Material: PBMCs. In DNA, the CDR3 is TGTGCCAGCAGCTTAGGGGTGTACTCCTACGAGCAGTACTTC. It encodes CASSLGVYSYEQYF.